The 17 T cell receptor beta chains given below trace back to one sample, sequenced in a study of STAT5B mutations in CD4+ large granular lymphocyte leukemia. Measured with immunoSEQ multiplex PCR; TCRdb has only the in-frame clones, and not every one. The repertoire holds 37,000 or so clones, with more than 80% as singletons. Sequenced: CD4+ T cells from blood buffy coats. Source of these receptors: a human donor in good health.

This clone was seen a single time. CDR3 in DNA: TGTGCCAGTAAAACCAGCTCTGGGGCCAACGTCCTGACTTTC. This sequence encodes CASKTSSGANVLTF. V usage is TRBV19 and J usage is TRBJ2-6; D remains unclear. The CDR3 is 14 residues long. Looked up from germline, CDR1 is LNHDA and CDR2 is SQIVND (reference sequence). Between the trimmed V and J ends, which lost 7 bases and 0 bases, there was a span of 7 bases.

The rearrangement joins TRBV4-1 to TRBJ2-2, with D possibly matching TRBD1 (6 bases). Germline CDR1 MGHRA, CDR2 YSYEKL. The CDR3 sequence is 15 residues long. V dropped 2 bases and J dropped 6 bases, with 13 bases sitting between them. CDR3 loop: CASSQSPQGPGELFF. The CDR3 bases are TGCGCCAGCAGCCAAAGTCCGCAGGGGCCCGGGGAGCTGTTTTTT.

J is TRBJ2-7 and V is TRBV15; D possibly corresponds to TRBD1 (5 bases). The germline gives CDR1 LNHNV, CDR2 YYDKDF (reference sequence). This CDR3 is built from 15 residues. V was trimmed by 1 base and J by 3 bases, leaving 13 bases between them. The CDR3 nucleotides read TGTGCCACCAGCAGAGGGGGTAAGGGGATCTACGAGCAGTACTTC. It yields the protein CATSRGGKGIYEQYF.

This sequence joins TRBV9 and TRBJ2-3; the match to TRBD1 covers 7 bases. Germline V gene data show CDR1 as SGDLS and CDR2 as YYNGEE. With 3 bases clipped from V and 3 bases from J, the junction kept 1 base outside the gene matches. This CDR3 region has 13 residues. CDR3 amino acids: CASSEGQTDTQYF. For the CDR3, the DNA is TGTGCCAGCAGCGAGGGACAGACAGATACGCAGTATTTT. The full variable domain, completed using reference TRBV9 and TRBJ2-3, is DSGVTQTPKHLITATGQRVTLRCSPRSGDLSVYWYQQSLDQGLQFLIQYYNGEERAKGNILERFSAQQFPDLHSELNLSSLELGDSALYFCASSEGQTDTQYFGPGTRLTVL.

This chain uses TRBV19 with TRBJ2-1; 9 bases line up with TRBD2. The ends lost 11 bases at V and 2 bases at J; junction bases unmatched: 1. Germline V gene data show CDR1 as LNHDA and CDR2 as SQIVND (reference sequence). The CDR3 runs to 12 residues. CDR3 amino acids: CAAGGPYNEQFF. The CDR3, as DNA: TGTGCCGCGGGAGGGCCCTACAATGAGCAGTTCTTC.

The chain joins TRBV5-1 to TRBJ2-7, with TRBD2 as a possible D gene (6 bases). Trimming pared 3 bases from V and 5 bases from J, leaving 18 bases between. The CDR3 spans 15 residues. Germline V lookup: CDR1 SGHRS, CDR2 YFSETQ. The CDR3 protein is CASSSEGGSVDEQYF. The CDR3 DNA sequence: TGCGCCAGCAGCTCCGAGGGAGGAAGTGTCGACGAGCAGTACTTC. The entire variable domain, with the rest obtained from reference TRBV5-1 and TRBJ2-7, is as follows: KAGVTQTPRYLIKTRGQQVTLSCSPISGHRSVSWYQQTPGQGLQFLFEYFSETQRNKGNFPGRFSGRQFSNSRSEMNVSTLELGDSALYLCASSSEGGSVDEQYFGPGTRLTVT.

This clone has just a few counts. The chain uses TRBV4-2 and TRBJ1-1, with D uncertain. CDR1 is LGHNA and CDR2 is YNFKEQ in the germline V gene. The ends were cut back, 0 bases at V and 0 bases at J, with 8 bases in the middle. The CDR3 is made up of 15 amino acids. CDR3 loop: CASSQEWPVNTEAFF. The DNA of the CDR3 is TGTGCCAGCAGCCAAGAATGGCCAGTGAACACTGAAGCTTTCTTT.

The chain combines TRBV7-9 with TRBJ2-1, with 8 bases fitting TRBD1. The CDR3 has 15 amino acids. Germline loops: CDR1 SEHNR, CDR2 FQNEAQ (reference sequence). The V gene end was trimmed by 6 bases and the J gene end by 4 bases; junction bases not matched to a gene: 8. CDR3 amino acids: CASSPGGRSYNEQFF. The CDR3 coding sequence is TGTGCCAGCAGTCCAGGGGGCCGGTCGTACAATGAGCAGTTCTTC.

The chain uses TRBV6-5 and TRBJ2-5; D is perhaps TRBD1 (6 bases). The J call is uncertain, as TRBJ2-7 better fits the DNA end. From germline, CDR1 is MNHEY and CDR2 SVGAGI. This CDR3 region has 14 residues. The CDR3 sequence: CASSNAYREDEQYF. CDR3 DNA: TGTGCCAGCAGTAACGCCTACAGGGAAGACGAGCAGTACTTC.

The sample holds a few counts of this clone. The chain uses TRBV30 and TRBJ1-3; no clear D. The V end was cut by 0 bases, the J end by 0 bases, with 9 bases between. The CDR3 covers 15 residues. CDR1 is GTSNPN and CDR2 is SVGIG in the germline V gene (reference sequence). CDR3 nucleotide sequence: TGTGCCTGGAGTGTGGACTCAAGCTCTGGAAACACCATATATTTT. Its translation is CAWSVDSSSGNTIYF.

This chain links TRBV27 with TRBJ1-2; weak D call: TRBD1 (5 bases). In germline, CDR1 is MNHEY, CDR2 SMNVEV (reference sequence). Trimming shortened V by 5 bases and J by 6 bases, and 16 bases separated the two germline ends. The CDR3 consists of 14 residues. CDR3 loop: CASSPGTAGHGYTF. The CDR3 coding sequence is TGTGCCAGCAGTCCCGGGACGGCAGGGCATGGCTACACCTTC.

This chain joins TRBV2 and TRBJ1-3; D is uncertain. CDR1 and CDR2 (germline): SNHLY, FYNNEI. The V and J ends lost 5 bases and 7 bases respectively, with 12 bases between them. This CDR3 has 13 residues. The CDR3 spells CASSREGRNTIYF. The CDR3 DNA reads TGTGCCAGCAGTCGAGAGGGTAGGAACACCATATATTTT. Full variable domain (outside the CDR3, taken from reference TRBV2 and TRBJ1-3): EPEVTQTPSHQVTQMGQEVILRCVPISNHLYFYWYRQILGQKVEFLVSFYNNEISEKSEIFDDQFSVERPDGSNFTLKIRSTKLEDSAMYFCASSREGRNTIYFGEGSWLTVV.

The chain couples TRBV5-1 to TRBJ2-5; 11 positions match TRBD2. Losses at the gene ends were 4 bases for V and 2 bases for J; bases not matched to a gene: 7. This CDR3 is 16 amino acids long. Germline values: CDR1 SGHRS, CDR2 YFSETQ. The CDR3 is CASSRGLAEIQETQYF. For the CDR3, the DNA is TGCGCCAGCAGCCGGGGACTAGCGGAGATTCAAGAGACCCAGTACTTC.

The chain couples TRBV25-1 to TRBJ2-7; D is possibly TRBD2 (5 bases). Germline loops: CDR1 MGHDK, CDR2 SYGVNS. Trimming took 2 bases from V and 0 from J, leaving 14 bases between them. The CDR3 has 16 amino acids. This CDR3 is CASSEPGFGSSYEQYF. CDR3 bases: TGTGCCAGCAGTGAACCGGGTTTTGGGAGCTCCTACGAGCAGTACTTC.

The CDR3 DNA sequence: TGCAGCGTTGGGGGGGCAGGGCAGTTCTTC. Its translation: CSVGGAGQFF. The genes are TRBV29-1 and TRBJ2-1; either TRBD1 or TRBD2 may supply D (6 bases each). From germline, CDR1 is SQVTM and CDR2 ANQGSEA. The CDR3 totals 10 residues. The V and J ends lost 4 bases and 12 bases respectively, with 10 bases between them.

This chain joins TRBV29-1 and TRBJ2-5, with D perhaps TRBD1 (5 bases). The CDR3 runs 12 residues. Trimming removed 1 base at V and 4 bases at J, with 7 bases between. CDR1 SQVTM and CDR2 ANQGSEA come from the germline V gene. The CDR3 region has the DNA TGCAGCGTTGAAGGACAGTCAGAGACCCAGTACTTC. It specifies CSVEGQSETQYF.

This chain joins TRBV18 and TRBJ2-1, with TRBD2 matching over 10 bases. CDR1 is KGHSH, CDR2 LQKENI, per germline. V lost 3 bases, J lost 9 bases, and 11 bases stayed unmatched. The CDR3 totals 16 residues. CDR3 nucleotides: TGTGCCAGCTCACCCGGAACTAGCGGGACCAGGAGTGAGCAGTTCTTC. Its translation is CASSPGTSGTRSEQFF. Full variable domain (outside the CDR3, taken from reference TRBV18 and TRBJ2-1): NAGVMQNPRHLVRRRGQEARLRCSPMKGHSHVYWYRQLPEEGLKFMVYLQKENIIDESGMPKERFSAEFPKEGPSILRIQQVVRGDSAAYFCASSPGTSGTRSEQFFGPGTRLTVL.